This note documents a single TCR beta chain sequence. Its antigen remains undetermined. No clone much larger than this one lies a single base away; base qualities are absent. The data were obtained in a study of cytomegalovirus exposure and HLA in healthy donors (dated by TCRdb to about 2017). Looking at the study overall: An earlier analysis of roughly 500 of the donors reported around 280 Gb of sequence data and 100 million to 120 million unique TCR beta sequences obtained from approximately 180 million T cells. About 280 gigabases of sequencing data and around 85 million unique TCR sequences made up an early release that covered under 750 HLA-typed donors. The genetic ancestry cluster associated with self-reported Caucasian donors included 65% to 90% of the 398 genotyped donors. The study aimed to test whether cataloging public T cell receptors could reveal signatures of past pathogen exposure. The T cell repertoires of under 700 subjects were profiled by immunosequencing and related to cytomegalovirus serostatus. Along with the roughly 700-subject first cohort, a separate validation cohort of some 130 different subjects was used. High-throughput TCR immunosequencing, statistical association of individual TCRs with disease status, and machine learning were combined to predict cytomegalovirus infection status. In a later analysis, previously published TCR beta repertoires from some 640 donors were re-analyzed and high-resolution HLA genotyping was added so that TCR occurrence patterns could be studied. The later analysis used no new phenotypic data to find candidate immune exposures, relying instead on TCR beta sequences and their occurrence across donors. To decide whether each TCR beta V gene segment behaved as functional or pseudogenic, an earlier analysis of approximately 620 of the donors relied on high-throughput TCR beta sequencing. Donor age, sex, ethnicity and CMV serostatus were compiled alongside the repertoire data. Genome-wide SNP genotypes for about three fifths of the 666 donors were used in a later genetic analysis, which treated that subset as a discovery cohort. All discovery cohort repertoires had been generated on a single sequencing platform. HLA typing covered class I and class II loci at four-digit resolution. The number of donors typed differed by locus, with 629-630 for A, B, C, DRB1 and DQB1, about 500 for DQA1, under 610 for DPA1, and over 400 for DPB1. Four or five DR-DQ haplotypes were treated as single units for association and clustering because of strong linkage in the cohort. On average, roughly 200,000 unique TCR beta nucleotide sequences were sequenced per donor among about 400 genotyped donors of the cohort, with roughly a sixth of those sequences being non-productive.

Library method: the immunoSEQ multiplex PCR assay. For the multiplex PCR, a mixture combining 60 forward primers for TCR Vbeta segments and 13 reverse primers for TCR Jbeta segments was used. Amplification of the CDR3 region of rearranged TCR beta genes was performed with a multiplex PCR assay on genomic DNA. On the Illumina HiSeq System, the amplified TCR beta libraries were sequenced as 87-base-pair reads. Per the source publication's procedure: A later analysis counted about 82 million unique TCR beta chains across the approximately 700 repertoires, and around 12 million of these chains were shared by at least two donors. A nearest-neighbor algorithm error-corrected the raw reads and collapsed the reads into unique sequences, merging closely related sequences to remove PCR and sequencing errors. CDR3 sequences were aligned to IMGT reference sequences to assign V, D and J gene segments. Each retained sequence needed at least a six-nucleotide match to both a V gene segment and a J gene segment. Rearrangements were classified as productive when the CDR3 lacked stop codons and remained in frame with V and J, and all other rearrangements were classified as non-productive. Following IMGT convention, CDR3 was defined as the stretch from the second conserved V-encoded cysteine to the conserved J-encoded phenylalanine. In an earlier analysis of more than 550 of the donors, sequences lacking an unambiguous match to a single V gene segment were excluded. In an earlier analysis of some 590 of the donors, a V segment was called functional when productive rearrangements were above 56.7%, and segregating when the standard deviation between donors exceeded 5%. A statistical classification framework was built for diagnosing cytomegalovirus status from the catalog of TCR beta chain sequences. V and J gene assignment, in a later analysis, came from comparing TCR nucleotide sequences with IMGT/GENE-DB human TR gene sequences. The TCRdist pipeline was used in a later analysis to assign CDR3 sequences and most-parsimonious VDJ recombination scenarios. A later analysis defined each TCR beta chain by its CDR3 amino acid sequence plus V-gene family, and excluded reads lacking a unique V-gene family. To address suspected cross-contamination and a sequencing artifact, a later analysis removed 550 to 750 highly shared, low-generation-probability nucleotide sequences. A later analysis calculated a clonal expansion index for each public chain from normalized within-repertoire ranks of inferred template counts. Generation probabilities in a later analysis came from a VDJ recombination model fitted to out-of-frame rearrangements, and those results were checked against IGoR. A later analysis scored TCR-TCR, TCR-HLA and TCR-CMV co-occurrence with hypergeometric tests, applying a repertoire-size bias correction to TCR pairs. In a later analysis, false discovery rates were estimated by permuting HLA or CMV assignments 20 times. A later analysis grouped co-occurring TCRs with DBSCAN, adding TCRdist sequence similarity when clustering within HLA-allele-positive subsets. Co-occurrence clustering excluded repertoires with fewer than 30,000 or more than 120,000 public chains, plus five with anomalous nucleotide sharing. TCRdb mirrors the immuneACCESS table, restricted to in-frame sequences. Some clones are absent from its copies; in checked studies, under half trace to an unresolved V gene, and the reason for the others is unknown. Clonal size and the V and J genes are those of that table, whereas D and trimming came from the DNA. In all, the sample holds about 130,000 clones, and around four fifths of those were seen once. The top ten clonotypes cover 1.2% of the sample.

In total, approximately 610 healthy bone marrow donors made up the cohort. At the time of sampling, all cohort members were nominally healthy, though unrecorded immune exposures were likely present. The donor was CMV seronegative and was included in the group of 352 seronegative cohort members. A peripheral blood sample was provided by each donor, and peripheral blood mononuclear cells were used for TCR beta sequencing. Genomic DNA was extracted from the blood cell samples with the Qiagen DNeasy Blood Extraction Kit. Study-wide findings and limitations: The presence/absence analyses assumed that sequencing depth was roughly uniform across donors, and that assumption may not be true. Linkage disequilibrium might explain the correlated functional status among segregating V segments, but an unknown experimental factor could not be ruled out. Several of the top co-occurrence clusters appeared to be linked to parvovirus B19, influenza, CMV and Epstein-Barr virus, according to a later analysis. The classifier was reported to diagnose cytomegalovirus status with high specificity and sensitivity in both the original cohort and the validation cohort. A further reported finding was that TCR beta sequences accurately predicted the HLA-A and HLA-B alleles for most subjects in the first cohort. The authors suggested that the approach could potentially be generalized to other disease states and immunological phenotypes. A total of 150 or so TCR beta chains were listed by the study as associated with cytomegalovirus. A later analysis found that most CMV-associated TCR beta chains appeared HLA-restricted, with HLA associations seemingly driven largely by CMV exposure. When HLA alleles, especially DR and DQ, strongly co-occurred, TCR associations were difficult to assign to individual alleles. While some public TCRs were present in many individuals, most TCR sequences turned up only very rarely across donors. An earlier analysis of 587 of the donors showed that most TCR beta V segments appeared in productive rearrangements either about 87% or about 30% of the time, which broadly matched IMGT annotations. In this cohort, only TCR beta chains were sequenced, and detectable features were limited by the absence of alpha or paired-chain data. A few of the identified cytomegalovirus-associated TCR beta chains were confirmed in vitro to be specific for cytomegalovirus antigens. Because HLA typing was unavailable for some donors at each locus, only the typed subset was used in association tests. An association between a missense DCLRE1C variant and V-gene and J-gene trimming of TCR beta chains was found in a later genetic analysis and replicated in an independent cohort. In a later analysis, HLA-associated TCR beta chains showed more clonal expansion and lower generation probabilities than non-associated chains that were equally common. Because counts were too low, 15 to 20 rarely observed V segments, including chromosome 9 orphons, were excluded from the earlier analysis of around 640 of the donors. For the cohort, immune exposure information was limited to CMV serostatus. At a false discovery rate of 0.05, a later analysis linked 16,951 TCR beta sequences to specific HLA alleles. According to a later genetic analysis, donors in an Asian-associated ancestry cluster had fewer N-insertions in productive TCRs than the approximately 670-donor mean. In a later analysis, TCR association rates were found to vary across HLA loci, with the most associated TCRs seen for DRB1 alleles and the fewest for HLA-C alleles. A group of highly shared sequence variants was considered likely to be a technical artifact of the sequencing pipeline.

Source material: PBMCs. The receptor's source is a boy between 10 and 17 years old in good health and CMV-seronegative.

DNA sequence: TGTGCCAGCAGCTTCGGACAGGGAGGGGCTGAAGCTTTCTTT. It codes for CASSFGQGGAEAFF. This chain is built from TRBV7-3 and TRBJ1-1, with 8 junctional bases fitting TRBD1. Taken from the germline V gene, the CDR1 and CDR2 loops are SGHTA and FQGTGA. V is pruned by 3 bases and J by 6 bases, leaving 6 bases of the junction without a gene match. Reading from cysteine to phenylalanine, the CDR3 counts 14 amino acids. Only the CDR3 region is kept as DNA, spanning 42 bases read in frame from base 1.